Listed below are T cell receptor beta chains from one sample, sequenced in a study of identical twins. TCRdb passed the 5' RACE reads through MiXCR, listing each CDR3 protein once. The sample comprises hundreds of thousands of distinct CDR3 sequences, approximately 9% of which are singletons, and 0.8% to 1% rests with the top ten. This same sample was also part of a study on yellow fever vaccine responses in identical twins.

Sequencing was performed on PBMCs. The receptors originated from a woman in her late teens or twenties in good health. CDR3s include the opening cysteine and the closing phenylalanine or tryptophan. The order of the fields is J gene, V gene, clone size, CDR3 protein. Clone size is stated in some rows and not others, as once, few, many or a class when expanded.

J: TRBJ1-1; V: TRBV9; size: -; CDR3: CASSSLPRTSEAFF
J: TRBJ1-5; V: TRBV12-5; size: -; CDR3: CASMLGNQPQHF
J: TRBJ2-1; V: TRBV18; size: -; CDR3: CASSLDRVSTNEQFF
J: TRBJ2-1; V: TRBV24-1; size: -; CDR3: CATMGSSYNEQFF
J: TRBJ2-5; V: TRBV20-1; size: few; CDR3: CSARDGTTVTDQETQYF
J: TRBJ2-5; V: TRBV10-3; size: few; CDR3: CAISDGGGRETQYF
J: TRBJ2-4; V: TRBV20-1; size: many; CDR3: CSARDAGRGKNIQYF
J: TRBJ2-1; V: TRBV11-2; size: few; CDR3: CASRDSGRRLNEQFF
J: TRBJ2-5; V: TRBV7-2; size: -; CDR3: CASSPPPGETQYF
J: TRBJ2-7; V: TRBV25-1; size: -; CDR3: CASSAGGPAEQYF
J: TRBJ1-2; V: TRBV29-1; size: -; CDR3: CSALYGGDRVSTF
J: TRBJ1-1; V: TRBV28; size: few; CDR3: CASSLPRRNTEAFF
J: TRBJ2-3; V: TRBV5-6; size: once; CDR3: CASSSPPSARTQYF
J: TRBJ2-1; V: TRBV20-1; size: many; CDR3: CSARSLNEQFF
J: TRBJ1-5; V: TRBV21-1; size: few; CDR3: CASSNRRDAASHSNQPQHF
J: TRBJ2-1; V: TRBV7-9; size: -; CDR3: CASSSNSGRWTSEQFF
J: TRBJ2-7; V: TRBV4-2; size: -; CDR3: CASSQSDYYEQYF
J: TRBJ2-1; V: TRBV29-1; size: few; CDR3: CSVGGWSGGSYNEQFF
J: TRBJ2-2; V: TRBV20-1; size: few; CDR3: CSASEGLTGELFF
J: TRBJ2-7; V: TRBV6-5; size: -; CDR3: CASSYSRYGTPYEQYF
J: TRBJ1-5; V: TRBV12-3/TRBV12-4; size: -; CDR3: CANPGRVDQPQHF
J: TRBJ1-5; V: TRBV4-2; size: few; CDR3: CASGPQENSNQPQHF
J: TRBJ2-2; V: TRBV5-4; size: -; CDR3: CASSAGPLNTGELFF
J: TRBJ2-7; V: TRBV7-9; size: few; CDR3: CASSFGLAGSSYEQYF
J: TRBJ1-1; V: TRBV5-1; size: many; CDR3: CASAIDREATEAFF
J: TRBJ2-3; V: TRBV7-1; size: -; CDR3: CASSSEPGLAGPRLLSTDTQYF
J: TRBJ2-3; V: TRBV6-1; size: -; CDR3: CASKKRQGSFSDTQYF
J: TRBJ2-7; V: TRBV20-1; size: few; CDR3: CSARVRTSGTGSYEQYF
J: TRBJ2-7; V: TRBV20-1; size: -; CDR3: CSASVPLTYEQYF
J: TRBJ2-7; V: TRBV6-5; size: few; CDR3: CASSYQRGGGLYEQYF
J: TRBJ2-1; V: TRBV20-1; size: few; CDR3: CSASNVGSSYNEQFF
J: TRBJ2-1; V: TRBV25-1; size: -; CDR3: CASSEDRAGLAYNEQFF
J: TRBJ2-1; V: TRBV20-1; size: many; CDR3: CSASESSYNEQFF
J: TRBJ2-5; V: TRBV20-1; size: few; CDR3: CSATRQGFSETQYF
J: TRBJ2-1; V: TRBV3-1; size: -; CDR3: CASSQFAGGVNEQFF
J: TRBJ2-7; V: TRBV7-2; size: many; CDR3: CASSLAADYEQYF
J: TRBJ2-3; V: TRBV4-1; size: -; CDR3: CASSLYGGGAGLGLTDTQYF
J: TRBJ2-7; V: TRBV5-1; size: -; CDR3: CASSLGDGAYEQYF
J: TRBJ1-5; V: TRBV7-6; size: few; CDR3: CASSLGPGRGPHQPQHF
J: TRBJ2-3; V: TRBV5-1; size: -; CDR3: CASSLESGRNTQYF
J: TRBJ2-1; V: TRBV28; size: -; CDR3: CASSPWEKGLAFYNEQFF
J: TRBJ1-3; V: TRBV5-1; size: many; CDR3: CASSVGPGGNTIYF
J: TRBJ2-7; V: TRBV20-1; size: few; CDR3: CSARSASVEQYF
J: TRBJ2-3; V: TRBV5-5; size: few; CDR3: CASTNRPSGQGKTDTQYF
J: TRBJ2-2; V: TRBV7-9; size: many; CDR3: CASSGRLAGVTGELFF
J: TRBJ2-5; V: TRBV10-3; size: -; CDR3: CAITGQLQETQYF
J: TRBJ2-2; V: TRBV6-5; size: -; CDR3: CASSYDGRALGRELFF
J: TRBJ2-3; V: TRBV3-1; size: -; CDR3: CASSQDLLPSPTDTQYF
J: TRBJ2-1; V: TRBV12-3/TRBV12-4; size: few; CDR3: CASSLPSGGRSSYNEQFF
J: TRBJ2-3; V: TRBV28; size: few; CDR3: CASRPMTSGREDTQYF
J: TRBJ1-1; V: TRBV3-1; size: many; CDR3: CASSLPRSNLNTEAFF
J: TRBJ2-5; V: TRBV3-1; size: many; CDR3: CASSRAQDQGGETQYF
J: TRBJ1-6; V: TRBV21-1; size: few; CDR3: CASSKLGCSYNSPLHF
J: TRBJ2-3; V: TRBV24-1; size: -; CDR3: CATSDFEGTDTQYF
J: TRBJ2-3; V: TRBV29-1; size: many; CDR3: CSVVRATDTQYF
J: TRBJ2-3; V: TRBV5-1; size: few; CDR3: CASSHGTLTDTQYF